This TCR beta chain appears in the sequencing data of a study of cytomegalovirus exposure and HLA in healthy donors. The PCR made use of 60 Vbeta and 13 Jbeta primers. Sequencing was performed with immunoSEQ multiplex PCR; in TCRdb, only in-frame clones are kept and a portion is missing. The profile shows about 95,000 clones, about two thirds of them singletons. V lost 3 bases and J lost 2, with 8 bases in between. In germline, CDR1 is ENHRY, CDR2 SYGVKD. This CDR3 spans 13 amino acids. The source of this sequence is a woman between 45 and 60 years old in good health and CMV-seropositive. Sequenced sample: PBMCs. V gene TRBV10-3 combines with J gene TRBJ2-7; unclear D gene. CDR3 region: CAISDPQTYEQYF. The DNA for the CDR3 is TGTGCCATCAGTGACCCACAGACCTACGAGCAGTACTTC.